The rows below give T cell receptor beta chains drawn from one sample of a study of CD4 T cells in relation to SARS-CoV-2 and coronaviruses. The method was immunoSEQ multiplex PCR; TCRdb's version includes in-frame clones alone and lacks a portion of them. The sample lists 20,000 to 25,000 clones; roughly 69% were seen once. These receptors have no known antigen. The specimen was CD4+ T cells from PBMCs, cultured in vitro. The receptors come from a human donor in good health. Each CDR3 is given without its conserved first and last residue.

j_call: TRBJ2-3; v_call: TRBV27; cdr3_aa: ASSFPGGGADTQY
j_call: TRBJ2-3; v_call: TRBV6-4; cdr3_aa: ASSEAYKGAQY
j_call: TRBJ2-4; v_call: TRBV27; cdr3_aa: ARPLTSGKNIQY
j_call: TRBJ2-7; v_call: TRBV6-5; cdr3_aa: ASSLSDRGTYEQY
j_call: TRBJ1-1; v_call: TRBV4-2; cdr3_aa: ASSQQGYGTEAF
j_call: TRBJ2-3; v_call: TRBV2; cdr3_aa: ASSDGLLAGDVDTQY
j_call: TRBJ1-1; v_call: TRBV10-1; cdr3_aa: ASSESRDTFGAF
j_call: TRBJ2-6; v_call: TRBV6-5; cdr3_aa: ASSLEPSGANVLT
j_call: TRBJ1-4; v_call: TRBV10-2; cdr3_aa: ASSENRDRVEKLF
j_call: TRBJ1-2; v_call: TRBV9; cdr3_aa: ASSGFRDSKANYGYT
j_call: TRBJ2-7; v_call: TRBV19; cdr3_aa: ASSTLWGASASSYEQY
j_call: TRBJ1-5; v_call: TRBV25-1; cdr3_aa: ASSASGGQPQH
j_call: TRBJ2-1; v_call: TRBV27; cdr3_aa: ASRRLAVAYNEQF
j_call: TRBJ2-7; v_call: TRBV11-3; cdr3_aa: ASSLDSPDRTRAYEQY
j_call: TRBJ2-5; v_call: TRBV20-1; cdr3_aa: SLNSQETQY
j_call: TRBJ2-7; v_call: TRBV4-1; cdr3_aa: ASSQEYTAVSSGQY
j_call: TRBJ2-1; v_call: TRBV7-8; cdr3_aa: ASSQIADLYNEQF
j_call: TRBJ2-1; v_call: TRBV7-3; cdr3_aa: ASSPGPHAGNEQF
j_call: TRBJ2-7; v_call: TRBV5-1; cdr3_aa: ASSLVRGSSYEQY
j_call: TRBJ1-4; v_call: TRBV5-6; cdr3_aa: ASSLRQGNEKLF
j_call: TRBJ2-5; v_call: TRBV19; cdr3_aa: ASSSEGGMWETQY
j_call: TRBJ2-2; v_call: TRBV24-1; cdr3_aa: ATRGSRTGELF
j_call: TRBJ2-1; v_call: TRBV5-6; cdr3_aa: ASRRQGGYNEQF
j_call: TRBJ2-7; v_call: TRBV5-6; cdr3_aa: ASSLGGGRSYEQY
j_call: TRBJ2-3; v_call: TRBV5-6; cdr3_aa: ASGTGLWGDTQY
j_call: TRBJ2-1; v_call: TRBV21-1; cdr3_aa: ASTFKKGPF
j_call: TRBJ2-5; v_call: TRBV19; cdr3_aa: ASTPSTGMEETQY
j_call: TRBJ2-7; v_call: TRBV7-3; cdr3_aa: ASSPRGISYEQY
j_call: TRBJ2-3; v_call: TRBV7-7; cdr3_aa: ASSLGQRTDTQY
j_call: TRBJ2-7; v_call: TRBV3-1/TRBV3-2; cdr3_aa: ASSREGLRAYEQY
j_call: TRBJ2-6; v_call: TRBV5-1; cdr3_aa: ASSGGGSGANVLT
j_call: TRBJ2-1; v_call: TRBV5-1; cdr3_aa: ASSFGRANEQF
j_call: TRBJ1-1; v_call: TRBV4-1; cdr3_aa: ASSQDRGSLNTEAF
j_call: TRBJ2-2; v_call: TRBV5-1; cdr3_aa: ASSGGTQRTGELF
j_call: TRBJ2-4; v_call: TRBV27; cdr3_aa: ASSFGGGGAKNIQY
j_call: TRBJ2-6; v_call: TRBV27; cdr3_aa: ASSPGQGDNESYSGANVLT